The 12 T cell receptor beta chains below come from one sample, sequenced in a study of shared clonotypes between healthy human individuals. Generated by immunoSEQ multiplex PCR, the TCRdb table keeps only in-frame clones and is missing some. The sample lists about a million clones; 70% to 85% were seen once. The sequencing input was memory CD4+ T cells from PBMCs. Subset described: CD45RA-negative fraction. These receptors were taken from a man aged 18-30 years in good health. Some clones in this sample may be carry-over from other donors' samples.

This clone was observed once. The chain's CDR3 is CASSLEHTQETQYF. The CDR3 DNA reads TGTGCCAGCAGCTTGGAACATACACAAGAGACCCAGTACTTC. The V call is TRBV5-5, the J call TRBJ2-5; D unclear. This CDR3 contains 14 residues. The V end lost 0 bases, the J end lost 2 bases, and 8 bases lay between the germline ends. Germline CDR1 and CDR2: SGHKS and YYEKEE (reference sequence).

This clone has only a few counts. The chain links TRBV2 to TRBJ1-2; D is ambiguous. Trimming took off 7 bases at V and 2 bases at J, with 14 bases between the two ends. Germline assignment: CDR1 SNHLY and CDR2 FYNNEI. CDR3 size: 14 residues. The CDR3 region is CASKNPGTNYGYTF. The CDR3 DNA follows: TGTGCCAGCAAAAACCCTGGAACAAACTATGGCTACACCTTC.

V is TRBV4-3 and J is TRBJ2-1, with 9 bases matching TRBD2. This CDR3 has 20 residues. CDR1 and CDR2 (germline): LGHNA, YSLEER. J was trimmed by 0 bases and V by 4 bases; bases with no gene match: 16. The CDR3 DNA reads as TGCGCCAGCAGCCGGGAGCGAGGGCGGGAGGGCAGGAGCTCCTACAATGAGCAGTTCTTC. This translates into CASSRERGREGRSSYNEQFF.

This clone came up many times. V is TRBV10-2 and J is TRBJ2-1; 15 nucleotides agree with TRBD2. Germline V gives CDR1 WSHSY, CDR2 SAAADI. The J segment lost 6 bases and the V segment lost 2 bases, leaving 2 bases of the junction unmatched. The CDR3 is 16 amino acids. The CDR3 sequence is CASSEPGLAGGNEQFF. Written as DNA, the CDR3 is TGCGCCAGCAGTGAGCCGGGACTAGCGGGAGGCAATGAGCAGTTCTTC.

The rearrangement links TRBV10-3 to TRBJ2-5; possibly TRBD1 or TRBD2 for D (6 bases each). The CDR3 extends over 16 amino acids. Trimming shortened V by 2 bases and J by 3 bases, and 16 bases separated the two germline ends. Germline-derived CDR1 and CDR2 are ENHRY and SYGVKD. CDR3: CAISERGENYEETQYF. The CDR3 DNA reads TGTGCCATCAGTGAGAGGGGGGAAAACTACGAAGAGACCCAGTACTTC.

This clone was seen more than once but under ten times. The chain links TRBV28 to TRBJ2-1; 8 bases fit TRBD1. V was clipped by 5 bases and J by 7 bases; unmatched bases: 10. This CDR3 comprises 15 residues. CDR1 is MDHEN and CDR2 is SYDVKM in the germline V gene. The CDR3, as DNA: TGTGCCAGCAGTATCGCAGGGGGCGCGTATAATGAGCAGTTCTTC. Translated: CASSIAGGAYNEQFF. The complete variable domain, with remaining parts taken from reference TRBV28 and TRBJ2-1, reads DVKVTQSSRYLVKRTGEKVFLECVQDMDHENMFWYRQDPGLGLRLIYFSYDVKMKEKGDIPEGYSVSREKKERFSLILESASTNQTSMYLCASSIAGGAYNEQFFGPGTRLTVL.

The genes are TRBV15 and TRBJ2-1; TRBD1 agrees at 7 bases. The CDR3 consists of 16 residues. With 3 bases clipped from V and 3 bases from J, the junction kept 8 bases outside the gene matches. CDR1 is LNHNV, CDR2 YYDKDF, per germline (reference sequence). The CDR3 sequence: CATSSFPGQYYNEQFF. The CDR3 DNA sequence: TGTGCCACCAGCAGCTTTCCGGGACAGTACTACAATGAGCAGTTCTTC.

J is TRBJ1-3 and V is TRBV19; no clear D gene. Germline V lookup: CDR1 LNHDA, CDR2 SQIVND (reference sequence). This CDR3 is 13 amino acids long. Trimming removed 3 bases from V and 2 bases from J, with 5 bases in between. CDR3 protein: CASSMAAGNTIYF. The CDR3 bases are TGTGCCAGTAGTATGGCAGCTGGAAACACCATATATTTT.

In nucleotides, the CDR3 is TGTGCCAGCACCAAACTCCCCGGGACAGGGGCAAACACTGAAGCTTTCTTT. It translates to CASTKLPGTGANTEAFF. The chain links TRBV28 to TRBJ1-1, with TRBD1 matching 10 bases. Looked up from germline, CDR1 is MDHEN and CDR2 is SYDVKM. V lost 7 bases, J lost 2 bases, and 13 bases stayed unmatched. This CDR3 contains 17 residues.

This rearrangement joins TRBV7-9 to TRBJ2-2, with D possibly matching TRBD2 (5 bases). Germline CDR1 SEHNR, CDR2 FQNEAQ (reference sequence). Trimming removed 4 bases at V and 6 bases at J, with 6 bases between. CDR3 size: 12 residues. CDR3 bases: TGTGCCAGCAGCTGGGGAGCCGGGGAGCTGTTTTTT. Amino acid sequence: CASSWGAGELFF.

This sequence joins TRBV5-6 and TRBJ2-1; 11 positions match TRBD2. From germline, CDR1 is SGHDT and CDR2 YYEEEE. The length of the CDR3 is 18 residues. V gave up 3 bases and J gave up 0 bases; unmatched junction bases: 8. CDR3 sequence: CASSSGLAGYSSYNEQFF. In DNA form, the CDR3 reads TGTGCCAGCAGCTCAGGACTAGCGGGCTATAGCTCCTACAATGAGCAGTTCTTC.

This rearrangement joins TRBV30 to TRBJ1-3; D is uncertain. CDR1 and CDR2 from the germline V gene are GTSNPN and SVGIG (reference sequence). CDR3 size: 13 residues. V was cut by 2 bases and J by 0 bases, with 5 bases left in between. In nucleotides, the CDR3 is TGTGCCTGGAGTCCCAGCTCTGGAAACACCATATATTTT. This codes for CAWSPSSGNTIYF.